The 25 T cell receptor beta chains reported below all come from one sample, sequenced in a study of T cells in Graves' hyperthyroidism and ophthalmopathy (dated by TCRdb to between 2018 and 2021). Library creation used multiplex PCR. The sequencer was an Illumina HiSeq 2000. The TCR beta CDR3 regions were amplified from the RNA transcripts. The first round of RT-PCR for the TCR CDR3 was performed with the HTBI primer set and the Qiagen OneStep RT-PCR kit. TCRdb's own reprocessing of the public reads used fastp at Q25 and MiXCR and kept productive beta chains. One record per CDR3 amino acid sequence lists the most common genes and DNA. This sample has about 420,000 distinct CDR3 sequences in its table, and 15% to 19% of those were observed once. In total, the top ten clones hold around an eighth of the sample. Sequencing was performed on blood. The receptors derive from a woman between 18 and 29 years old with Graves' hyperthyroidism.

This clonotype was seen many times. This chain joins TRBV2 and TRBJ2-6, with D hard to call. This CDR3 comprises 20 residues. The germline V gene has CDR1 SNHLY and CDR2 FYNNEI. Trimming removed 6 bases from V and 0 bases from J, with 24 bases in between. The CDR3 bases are TGTGCCAGCAGGAACCCGGGCAAGCCGGTCCCTAACTCTGGGGCCAACGTCCTGACTTTC. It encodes CASRNPGKPVPNSGANVLTF.

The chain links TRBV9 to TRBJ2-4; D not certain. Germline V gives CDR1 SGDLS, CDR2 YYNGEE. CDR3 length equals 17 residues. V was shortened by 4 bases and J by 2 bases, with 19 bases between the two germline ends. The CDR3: CASSLKADGLPKNIQYF. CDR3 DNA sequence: TGTGCCAGCAGCCTAAAGGCCGACGGGTTACCCAAAAACATTCAGTACTTC.

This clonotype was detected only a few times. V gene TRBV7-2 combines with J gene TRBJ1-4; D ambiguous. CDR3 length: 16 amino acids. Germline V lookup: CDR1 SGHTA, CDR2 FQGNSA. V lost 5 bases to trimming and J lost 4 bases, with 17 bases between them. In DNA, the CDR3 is TGTGCCAGCAGCGCCTTGGAACAGACGAATAATGAAAAACTGTTTTTT. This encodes CASSALEQTNNEKLFF.

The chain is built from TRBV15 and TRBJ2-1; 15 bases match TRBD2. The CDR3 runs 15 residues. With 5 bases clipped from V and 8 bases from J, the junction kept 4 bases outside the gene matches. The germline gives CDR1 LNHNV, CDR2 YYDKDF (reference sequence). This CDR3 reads CATSSGLAGGDEQFF. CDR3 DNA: TGTGCCACCAGCTCAGGACTAGCGGGAGGGGATGAGCAGTTCTTC.

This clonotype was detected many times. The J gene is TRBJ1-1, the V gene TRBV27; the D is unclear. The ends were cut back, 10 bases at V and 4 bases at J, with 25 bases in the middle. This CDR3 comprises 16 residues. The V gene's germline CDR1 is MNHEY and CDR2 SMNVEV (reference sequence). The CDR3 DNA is TGTGCCACCAGGCCCACTTGGCCAACCCCGAGCACTGAAGCTTTCTTT. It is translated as CATRPTWPTPSTEAFF.

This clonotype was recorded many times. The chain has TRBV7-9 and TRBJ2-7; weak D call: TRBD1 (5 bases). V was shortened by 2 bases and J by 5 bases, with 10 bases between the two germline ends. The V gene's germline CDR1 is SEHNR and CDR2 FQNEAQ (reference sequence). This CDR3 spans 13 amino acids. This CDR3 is CASSLSRGHEQYF. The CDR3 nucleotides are TGTGCCAGCAGCTTAAGTAGGGGTCACGAGCAGTACTTC.

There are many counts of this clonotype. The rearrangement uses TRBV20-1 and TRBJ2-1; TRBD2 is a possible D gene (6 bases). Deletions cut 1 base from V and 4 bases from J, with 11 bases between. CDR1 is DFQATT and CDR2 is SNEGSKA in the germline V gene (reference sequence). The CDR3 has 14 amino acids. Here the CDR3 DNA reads TGCAGTGCTAGAGCTAGCGACATTTACAATGAGCAGTTCTTC. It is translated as CSARASDIYNEQFF.

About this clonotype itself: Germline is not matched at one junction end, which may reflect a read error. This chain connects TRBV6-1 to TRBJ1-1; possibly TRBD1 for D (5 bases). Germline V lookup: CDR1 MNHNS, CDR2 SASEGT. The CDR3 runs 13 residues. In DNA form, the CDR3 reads TGTACCAGCAGACCCAGGGAGGGCACTGAAGCTTTCTTT. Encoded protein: CTSRPREGTEAFF.

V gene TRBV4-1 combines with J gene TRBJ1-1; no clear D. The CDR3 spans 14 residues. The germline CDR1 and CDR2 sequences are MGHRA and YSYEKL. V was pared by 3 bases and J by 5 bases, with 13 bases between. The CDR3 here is CASSHPGERTEAFF. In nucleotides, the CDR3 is TGCGCCAGCAGCCACCCCGGGGAGAGGACTGAAGCTTTCTTT.

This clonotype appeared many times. The CDR3 coding sequence is TGTGCCAGCAGCCCAAGGGGACAGGGAGGGACTGAAGCTTTCTTT. Translated, it gives CASSPRGQGGTEAFF. The chain has TRBV11-1 and TRBJ1-1; TRBD1 matches at 9 bases. The CDR3 is 15 amino acids. Germline CDR1 reads SGHAT; CDR2 reads FQDESV (reference sequence). Trimming took 5 bases from V and 5 from J; bases not matched to a gene: 9.

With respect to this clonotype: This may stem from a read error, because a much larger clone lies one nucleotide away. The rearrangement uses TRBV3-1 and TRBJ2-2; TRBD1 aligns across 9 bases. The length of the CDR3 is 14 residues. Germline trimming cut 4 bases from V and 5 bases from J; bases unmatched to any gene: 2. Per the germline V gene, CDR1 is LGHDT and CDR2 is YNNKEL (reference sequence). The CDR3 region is CASSRTGVTGELFF. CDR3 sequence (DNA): TGTGCCAGCAGCCGGACAGGGGTTACCGGGGAGCTGTTTTTT.

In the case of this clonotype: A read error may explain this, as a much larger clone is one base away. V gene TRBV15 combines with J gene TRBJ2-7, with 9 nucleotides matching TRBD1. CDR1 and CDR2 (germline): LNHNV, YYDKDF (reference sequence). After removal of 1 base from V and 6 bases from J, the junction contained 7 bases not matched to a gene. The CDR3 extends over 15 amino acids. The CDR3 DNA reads TGTGCCACCAGCAGAGGGACAGGGGACACCTGCGAGCAGTACTTC. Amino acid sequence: CATSRGTGDTCEQYF.

In nucleotides, the CDR3 is TGCGCCAGCAGCCAAGATCGGTTAAGAGGGTTGCGTCAGCCCCAGCATTTT. This gives the protein CASSQDRLRGLRQPQHF. This sequence joins TRBV4-1 and TRBJ1-5; D is ambiguous. Germline V gene data show CDR1 as MGHRA and CDR2 as YSYEKL. The V end was cut by 0 bases, the J end by 6 bases, with 18 bases between. There are 17 residues in the CDR3.

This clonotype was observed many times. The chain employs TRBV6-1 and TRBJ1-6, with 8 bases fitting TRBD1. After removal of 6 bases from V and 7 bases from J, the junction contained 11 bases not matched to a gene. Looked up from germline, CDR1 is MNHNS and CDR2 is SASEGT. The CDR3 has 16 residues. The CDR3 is CASRTQGARRNSPLHF. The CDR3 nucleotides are TGTGCCAGCAGGACTCAGGGGGCTCGTCGGAATTCACCCCTCCACTTT.

The CDR3 region is CASSETSGGAATGELFF. CDR3 DNA sequence: TGTGCCAGCTCGGAGACTAGCGGGGGGGCCGCCACCGGGGAGCTGTTTTTT. V gene TRBV6-1 combines with J gene TRBJ2-2; 14 nucleotides match TRBD2. Germline V CDR1 and CDR2: MNHNS, SASEGT. V lost 8 bases, J lost 4 bases, and 9 bases stayed unmatched. The CDR3 has 17 amino acids.

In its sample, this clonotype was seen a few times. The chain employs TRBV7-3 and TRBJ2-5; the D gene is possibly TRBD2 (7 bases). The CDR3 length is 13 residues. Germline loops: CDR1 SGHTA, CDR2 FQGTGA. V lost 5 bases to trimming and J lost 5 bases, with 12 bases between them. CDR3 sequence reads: CASSRGGFETQYF. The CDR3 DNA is TGTGCCAGCAGCAGGGGGGGGTTTGAGACCCAGTACTTC.

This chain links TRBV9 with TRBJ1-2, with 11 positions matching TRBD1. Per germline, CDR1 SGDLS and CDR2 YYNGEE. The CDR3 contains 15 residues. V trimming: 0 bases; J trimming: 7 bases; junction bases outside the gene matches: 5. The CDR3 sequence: CASSVGGQGEGGYTF. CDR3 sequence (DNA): TGTGCCAGCAGCGTAGGGGGACAGGGGGAAGGTGGCTACACCTTC.

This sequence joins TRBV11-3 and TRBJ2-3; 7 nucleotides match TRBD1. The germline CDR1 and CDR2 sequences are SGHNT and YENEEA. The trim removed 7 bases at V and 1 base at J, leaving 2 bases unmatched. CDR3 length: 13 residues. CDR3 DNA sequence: TGTGCCAGCAAGGACAGGCGCACAGATACGCAGTATTTT. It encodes CASKDRRTDTQYF.

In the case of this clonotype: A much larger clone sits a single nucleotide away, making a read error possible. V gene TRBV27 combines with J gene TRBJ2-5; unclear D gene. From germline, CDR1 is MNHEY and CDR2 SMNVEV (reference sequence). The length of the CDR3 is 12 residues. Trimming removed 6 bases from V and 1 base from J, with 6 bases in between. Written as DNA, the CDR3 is TGTGCCAGCAGATACCCCCAAGAGACCCAGTACTTC. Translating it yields CASRYPQETQYF.

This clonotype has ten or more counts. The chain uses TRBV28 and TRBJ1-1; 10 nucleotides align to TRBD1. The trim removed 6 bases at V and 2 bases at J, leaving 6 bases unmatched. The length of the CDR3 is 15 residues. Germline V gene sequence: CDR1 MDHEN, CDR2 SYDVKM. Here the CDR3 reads CASRDRGRPNTEAFF. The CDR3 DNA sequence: TGTGCCAGCAGAGACAGGGGGCGACCAAACACTGAAGCTTTCTTT. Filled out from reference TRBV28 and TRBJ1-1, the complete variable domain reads DVKVTQSSRYLVKRTGEKVFLECVQDMDHENMFWYRQDPGLGLRLIYFSYDVKMKEKGDIPEGYSVSREKKERFSLILESASTNQTSMYLCASRDRGRPNTEAFFGQGTRLTVV.

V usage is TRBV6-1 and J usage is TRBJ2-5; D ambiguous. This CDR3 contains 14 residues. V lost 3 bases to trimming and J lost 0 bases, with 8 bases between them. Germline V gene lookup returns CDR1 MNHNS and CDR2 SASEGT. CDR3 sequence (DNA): TGTGCCAGCAGTGAGACTGAGTACCAAGAGACCCAGTACTTC. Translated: CASSETEYQETQYF.

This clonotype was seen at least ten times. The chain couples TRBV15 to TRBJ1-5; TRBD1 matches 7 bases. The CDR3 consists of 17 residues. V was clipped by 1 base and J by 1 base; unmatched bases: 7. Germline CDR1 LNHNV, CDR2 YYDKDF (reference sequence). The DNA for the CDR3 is TGTGCCACCAGCAGAGGAGGGGTGGGACAGAGCAATCAGCCCCAGCATTTT. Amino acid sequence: CATSRGGVGQSNQPQHF.

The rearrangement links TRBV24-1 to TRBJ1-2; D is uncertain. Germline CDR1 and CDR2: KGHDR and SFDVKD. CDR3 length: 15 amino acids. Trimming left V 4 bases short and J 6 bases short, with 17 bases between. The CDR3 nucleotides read TGTGCCACCAGTGAGTCCGCACTCTCAGTTGATGGCTACACCTTC. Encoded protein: CATSESALSVDGYTF.

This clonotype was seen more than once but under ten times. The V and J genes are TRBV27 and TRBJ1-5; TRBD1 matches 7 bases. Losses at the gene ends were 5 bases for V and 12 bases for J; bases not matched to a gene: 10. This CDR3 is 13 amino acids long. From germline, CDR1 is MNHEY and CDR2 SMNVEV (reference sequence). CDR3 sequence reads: CASSLTDRMGQHF. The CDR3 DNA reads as TGTGCCAGCAGTCTTACGGACAGGATGGGCCAGCATTTT.

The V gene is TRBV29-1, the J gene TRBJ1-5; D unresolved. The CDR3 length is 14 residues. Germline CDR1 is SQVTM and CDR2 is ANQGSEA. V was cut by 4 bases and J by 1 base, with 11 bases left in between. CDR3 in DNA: TGCAGCGTTGCCGAGGGTTGGAGCAATCAGCCCCAGCATTTT. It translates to CSVAEGWSNQPQHF.